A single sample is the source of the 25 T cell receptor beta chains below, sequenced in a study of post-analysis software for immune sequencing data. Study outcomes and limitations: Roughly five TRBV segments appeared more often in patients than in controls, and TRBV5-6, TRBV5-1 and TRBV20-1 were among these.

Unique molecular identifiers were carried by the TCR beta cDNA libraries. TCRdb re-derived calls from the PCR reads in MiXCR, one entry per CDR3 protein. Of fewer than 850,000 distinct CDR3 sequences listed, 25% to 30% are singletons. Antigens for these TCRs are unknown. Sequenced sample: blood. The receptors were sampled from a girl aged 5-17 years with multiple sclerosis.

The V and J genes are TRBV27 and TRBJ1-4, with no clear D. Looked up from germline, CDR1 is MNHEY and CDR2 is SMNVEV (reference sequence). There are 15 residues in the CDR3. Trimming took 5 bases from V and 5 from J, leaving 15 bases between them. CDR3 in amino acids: CASSPSPWANEKLFF. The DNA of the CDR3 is TGTGCCAGCAGTCCATCCCCTTGGGCAAATGAAAAACTGTTTTTT. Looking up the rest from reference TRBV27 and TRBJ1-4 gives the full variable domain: EAQVTQNPRYLITVTGKKLTVTCSQNMNHEYMSWYRQDPGLGLRQIYYSMNVEVTDKGDVPEGYKVSRKEKRNFPLILESPSPNQTSLYFCASSPSPWANEKLFFGSGTQLSVL.

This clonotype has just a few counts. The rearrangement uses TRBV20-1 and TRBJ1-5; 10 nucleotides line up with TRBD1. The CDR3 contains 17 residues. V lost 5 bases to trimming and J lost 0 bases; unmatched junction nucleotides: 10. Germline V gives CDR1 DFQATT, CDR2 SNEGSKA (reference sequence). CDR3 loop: CSAAGTGVVDSNQPQHF. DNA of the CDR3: TGCAGTGCTGCCGGGACAGGGGTTGTGGATAGCAATCAGCCCCAGCATTTT.

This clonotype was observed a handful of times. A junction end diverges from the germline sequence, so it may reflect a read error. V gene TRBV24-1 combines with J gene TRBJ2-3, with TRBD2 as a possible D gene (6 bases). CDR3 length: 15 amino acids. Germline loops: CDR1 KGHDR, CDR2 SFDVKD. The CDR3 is CVTKNSGYQTDTQYF. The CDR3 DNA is TGTGTCACCAAGAATAGCGGATACCAAACAGATACGCAGTATTTT.

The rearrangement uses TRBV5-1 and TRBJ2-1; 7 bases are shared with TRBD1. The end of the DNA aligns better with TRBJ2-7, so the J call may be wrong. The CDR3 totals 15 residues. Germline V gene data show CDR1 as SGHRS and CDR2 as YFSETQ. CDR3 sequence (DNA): TGCGCCAGCAGCTCAGCCGGGACAGCCTACAATGAGCAGTACTTC. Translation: CASSSAGTAYNEQYF.

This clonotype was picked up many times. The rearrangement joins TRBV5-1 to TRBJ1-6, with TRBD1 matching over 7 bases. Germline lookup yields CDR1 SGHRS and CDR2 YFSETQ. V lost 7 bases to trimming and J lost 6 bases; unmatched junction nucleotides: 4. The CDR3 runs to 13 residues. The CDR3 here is CASRRQGNSPLHF. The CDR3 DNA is TGCGCCAGCCGCAGACAGGGTAATTCACCCCTCCACTTT.

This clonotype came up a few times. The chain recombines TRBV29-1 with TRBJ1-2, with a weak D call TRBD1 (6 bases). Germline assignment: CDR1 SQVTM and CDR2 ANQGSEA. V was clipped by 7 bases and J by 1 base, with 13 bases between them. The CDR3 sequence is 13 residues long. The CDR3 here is CSATGQHNYGYTF. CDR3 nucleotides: TGCAGCGCCACAGGACAGCATAACTATGGCTACACCTTC. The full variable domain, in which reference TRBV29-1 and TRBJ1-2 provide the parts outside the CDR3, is SAVISQKPSRDICQRGTSLTIQCQVDSQVTMMFWYRQQPGQSLTLIATANQGSEATYESGFVIDKFPISRPNLTFSTLTVSNMSPEDSSIYLCSATGQHNYGYTFGSGTRLTVV.

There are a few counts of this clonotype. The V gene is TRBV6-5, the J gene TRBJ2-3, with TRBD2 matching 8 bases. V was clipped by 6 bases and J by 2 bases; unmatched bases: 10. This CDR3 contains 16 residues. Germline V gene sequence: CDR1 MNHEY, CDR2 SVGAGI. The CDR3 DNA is TGTGCCAGCAGCTCCGCGCAGCGGGGGATCACAGATACGCAGTATTTT. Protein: CASSSAQRGITDTQYF.

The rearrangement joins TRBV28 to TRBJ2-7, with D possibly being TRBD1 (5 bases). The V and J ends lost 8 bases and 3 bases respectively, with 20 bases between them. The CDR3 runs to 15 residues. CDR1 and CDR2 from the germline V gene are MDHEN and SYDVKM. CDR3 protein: CASGSQDTRYYEQYF. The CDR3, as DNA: TGTGCCAGCGGCAGCCAGGACACCAGGTACTACGAGCAGTACTTC. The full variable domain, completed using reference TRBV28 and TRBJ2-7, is DVKVTQSSRYLVKRTGEKVFLECVQDMDHENMFWYRQDPGLGLRLIYFSYDVKMKEKGDIPEGYSVSREKKERFSLILESASTNQTSMYLCASGSQDTRYYEQYFGPGTRLTVT.

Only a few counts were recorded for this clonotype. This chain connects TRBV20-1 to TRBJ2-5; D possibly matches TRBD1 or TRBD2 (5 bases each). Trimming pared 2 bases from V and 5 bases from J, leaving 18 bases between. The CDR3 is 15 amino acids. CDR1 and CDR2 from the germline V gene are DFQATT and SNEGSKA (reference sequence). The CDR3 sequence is CSARPWDGHTETQYF. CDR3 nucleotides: TGCAGTGCTAGACCGTGGGACGGGCATACGGAGACCCAGTACTTC.

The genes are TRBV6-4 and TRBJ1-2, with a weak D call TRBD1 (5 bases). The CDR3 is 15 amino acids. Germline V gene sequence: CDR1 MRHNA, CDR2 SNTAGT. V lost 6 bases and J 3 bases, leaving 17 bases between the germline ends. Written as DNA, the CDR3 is TGTGCCAGCAGAGCACAGGACGCGGGGGACTATGGCTACACCTTC. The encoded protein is CASRAQDAGDYGYTF.

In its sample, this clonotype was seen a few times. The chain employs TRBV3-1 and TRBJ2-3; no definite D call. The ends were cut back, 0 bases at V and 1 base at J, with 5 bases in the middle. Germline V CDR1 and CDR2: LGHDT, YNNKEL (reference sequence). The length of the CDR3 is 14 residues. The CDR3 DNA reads TGTGCCAGCAGCCAAGATCTGGGCACAGATACGCAGTATTTT. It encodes CASSQDLGTDTQYF.

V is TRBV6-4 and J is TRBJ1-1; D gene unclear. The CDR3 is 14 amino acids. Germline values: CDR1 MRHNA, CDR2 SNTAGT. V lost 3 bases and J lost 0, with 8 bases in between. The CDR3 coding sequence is TGTGCCAGCAGTGAGAACAGCATGAACACTGAAGCTTTCTTT. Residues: CASSENSMNTEAFF.

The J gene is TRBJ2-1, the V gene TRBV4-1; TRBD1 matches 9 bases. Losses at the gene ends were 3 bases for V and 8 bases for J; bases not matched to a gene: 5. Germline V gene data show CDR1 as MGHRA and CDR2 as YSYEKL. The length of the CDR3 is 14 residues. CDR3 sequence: CASSHRTGGDEQFF. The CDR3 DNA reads TGCGCCAGCAGCCATCGCACAGGGGGCGATGAGCAGTTCTTC.

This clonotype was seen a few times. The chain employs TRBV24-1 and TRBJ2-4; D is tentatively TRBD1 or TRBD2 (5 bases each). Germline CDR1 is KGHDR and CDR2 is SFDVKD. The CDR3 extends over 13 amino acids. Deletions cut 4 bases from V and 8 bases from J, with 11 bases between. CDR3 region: CATSDGGTDIQYF. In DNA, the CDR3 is TGTGCCACCAGTGACGGTGGGACGGACATTCAGTACTTC.

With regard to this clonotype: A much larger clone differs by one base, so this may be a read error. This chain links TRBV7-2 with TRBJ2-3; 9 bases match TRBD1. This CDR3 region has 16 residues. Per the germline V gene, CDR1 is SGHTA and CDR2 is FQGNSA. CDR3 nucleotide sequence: TGTGCCAGCAGCTTAGGCGGGACAGGGAGGACGGATACGCGGTATTTT. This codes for CASSLGGTGRTDTRYF.

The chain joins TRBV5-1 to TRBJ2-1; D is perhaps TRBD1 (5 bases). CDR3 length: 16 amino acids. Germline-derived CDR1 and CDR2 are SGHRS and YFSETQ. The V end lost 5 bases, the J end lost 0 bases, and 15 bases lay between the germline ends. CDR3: CASREDISVSYNEQFF. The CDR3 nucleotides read TGCGCCAGCAGAGAGGACATATCGGTCTCCTACAATGAGCAGTTCTTC.

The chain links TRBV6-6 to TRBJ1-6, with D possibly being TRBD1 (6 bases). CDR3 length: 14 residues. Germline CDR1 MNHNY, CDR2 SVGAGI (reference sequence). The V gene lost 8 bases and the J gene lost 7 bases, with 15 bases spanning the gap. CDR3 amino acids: CASHQGGANSPLHF. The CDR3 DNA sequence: TGTGCCAGCCACCAAGGGGGAGCGAATTCACCCCTCCACTTT.

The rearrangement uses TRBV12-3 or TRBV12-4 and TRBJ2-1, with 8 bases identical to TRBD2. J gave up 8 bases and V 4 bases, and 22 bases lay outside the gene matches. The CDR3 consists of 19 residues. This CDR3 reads CASSSRHPSGEGLVHEQFF. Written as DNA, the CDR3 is TGTGCCAGCAGTTCCCGGCACCCGTCGGGTGAGGGACTAGTTCATGAGCAGTTCTTC.

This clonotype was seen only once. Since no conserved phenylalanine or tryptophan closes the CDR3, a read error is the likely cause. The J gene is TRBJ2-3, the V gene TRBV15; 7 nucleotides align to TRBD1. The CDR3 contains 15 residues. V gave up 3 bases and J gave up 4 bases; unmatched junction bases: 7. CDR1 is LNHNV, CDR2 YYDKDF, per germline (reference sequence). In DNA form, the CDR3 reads TGTGCCACCAGCAGGGCAGGGGGTCAGGCAGATACGCAGTATTAT. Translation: CATSRAGGQADTQYY.

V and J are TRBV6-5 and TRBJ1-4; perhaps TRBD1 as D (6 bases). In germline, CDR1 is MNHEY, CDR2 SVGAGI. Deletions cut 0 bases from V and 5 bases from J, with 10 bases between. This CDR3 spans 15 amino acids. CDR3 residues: CASSYSGASNEKLFF. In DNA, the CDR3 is TGTGCCAGCAGTTACTCGGGGGCGTCGAATGAAAAACTGTTTTTT.

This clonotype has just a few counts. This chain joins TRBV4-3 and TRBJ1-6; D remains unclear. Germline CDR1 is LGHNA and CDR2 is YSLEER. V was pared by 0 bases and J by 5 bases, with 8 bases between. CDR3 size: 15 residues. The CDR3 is CASSQDRGNNSPLHF. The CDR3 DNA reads TGCGCCAGCAGCCAAGACCGGGGTAATAATTCACCCCTCCACTTT.

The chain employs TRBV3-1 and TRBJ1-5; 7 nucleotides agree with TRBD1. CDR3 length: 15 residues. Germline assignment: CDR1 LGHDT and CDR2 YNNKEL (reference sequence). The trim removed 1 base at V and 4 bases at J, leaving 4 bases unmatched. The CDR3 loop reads CASSQAADRNQPQHF. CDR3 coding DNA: TGTGCCAGCAGCCAAGCCGCGGACAGGAATCAGCCCCAGCATTTT.

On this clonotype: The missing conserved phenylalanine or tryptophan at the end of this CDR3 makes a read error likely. CDR3: CHVKGAGDRGEQFL. DNA of the CDR3: TGCCATGTGAAGGGAGCGGGGGATCGGGGTGAGCAGTTCTTA. This chain connects TRBV20-1 to TRBJ2-1; TRBD2 matches 8 bases. Germline assignment: CDR1 DFQATT and CDR2 SNEGSKA (reference sequence). The CDR3 sequence is 14 residues long.

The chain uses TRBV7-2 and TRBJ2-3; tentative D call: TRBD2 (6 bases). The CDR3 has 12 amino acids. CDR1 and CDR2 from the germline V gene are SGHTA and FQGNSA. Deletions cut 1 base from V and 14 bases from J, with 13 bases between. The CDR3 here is CASSLEGGKAYF. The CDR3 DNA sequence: TGTGCCAGCAGCTTAGAGGGCGGGAAGGCGTATTTT.

The CDR3 reads CASSSSLGGSGQYF. DNA of the CDR3: TGTGCCAGCAGTTCCAGCCTAGGGGGGAGTGGGCAGTACTTC. V gene TRBV28 combines with J gene TRBJ2-7; either TRBD1 or TRBD2 may supply D (6 bases each). The germline V gene encodes CDR1 MDHEN and CDR2 SYDVKM. V gave up 4 bases and J gave up 9 bases, with 19 bases separating them. This CDR3 spans 14 amino acids.